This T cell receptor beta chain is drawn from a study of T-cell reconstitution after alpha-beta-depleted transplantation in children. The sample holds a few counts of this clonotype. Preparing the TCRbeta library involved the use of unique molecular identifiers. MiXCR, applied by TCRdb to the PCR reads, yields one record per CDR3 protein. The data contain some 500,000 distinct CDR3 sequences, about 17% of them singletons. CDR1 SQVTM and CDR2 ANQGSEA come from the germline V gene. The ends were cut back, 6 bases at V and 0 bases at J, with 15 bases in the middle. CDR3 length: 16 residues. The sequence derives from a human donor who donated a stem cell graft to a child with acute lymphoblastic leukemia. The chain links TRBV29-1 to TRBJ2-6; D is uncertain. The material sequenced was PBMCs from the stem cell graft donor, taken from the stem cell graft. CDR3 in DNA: TGCAGCGTCGCCCCCGGGTCTCTCTCTGGGGCCAACGTCCTGACTTTC. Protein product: CSVAPGSLSGANVLTF.